This note documents a single T cell receptor (beta chain) sequence. This clonotype was detected ten times or more. The antigen this receptor binds is unknown. Base quality data are lacking; no much larger clone is found one base away. Hyperthyroidism was defined as stable when no progression to ophthalmopathy occurred within 18 months of follow-up. The hyperthyroidism patients were 18 to 65 years old and newly diagnosed, with a disease duration of less than 2 months. Anyone with other autoimmune diseases, uncontrolled infections, pregnancy or lactation was excluded from the study. Clinical symptoms, serum thyroxine, TRAb, thyroid ultrasound and orbital computed tomography were used for diagnosis. PBMCs were isolated from roughly 10 ml of fresh peripheral blood by Ficoll-Paque density gradient centrifugation. Total RNA was extracted using Trizol reagent, and RNA quality was checked on an Agilent 2100 Bioanalyzer.

This specimen belongs to a study of Graves' ophthalmopathy and Graves' hyperthyroidism (dated by TCRdb to about 2018). Background for the entire study: Peripheral blood was collected before any treatment was given, at the time of initial diagnosis. TCR beta repertoire signatures were used to distinguish Graves' ophthalmopathy from Graves' hyperthyroidism and to predict progression to ophthalmopathy. In total, approximately 130 blood samples were TCR-sequenced: fewer than 50 ophthalmopathy, some 72 hyperthyroidism and roughly 17 hyperthyroidism-to-ophthalmopathy patients. To explore V-J signatures distinguishing ophthalmopathy from hyperthyroidism, a discovery set of approximately 100 patients (fewer than 45 ophthalmopathy, 55 to 60 stable hyperthyroidism) was enrolled. The independent validation cohort included 18 hyperthyroidism patients plus 17 patients who later progressed from hyperthyroidism to ophthalmopathy. T-cell repertoires of thyroid tissue and blood were compared in over 5 hyperthyroidism patients. Following sampling, methimazole starting at 30 mg daily was administered to hyperthyroidism patients, and high-dose intravenous methylprednisolone was administered to ophthalmopathy patients.

CDR1 and CDR2 are drawn from the germline V gene: MGHRA, YSYEKL. V is pared back by 2 bases and J by 2 bases, with 12 bases lying between the germline termini. The CDR3 spans 15 residues, from the cysteine through the phenylalanine. Kept here is only the CDR3 DNA, which spans 45 bases and is read in frame from base 1. For repertoire sequencing, the TCR beta CDR3 regions were amplified from RNA transcripts. The first round of RT-PCR was done with HTBI primers and the Qiagen OneStep RT-PCR kit, and was followed by a second round of multiplex PCR, then size selection and purification. Libraries were sequenced paired-end with 100 bp reads on an Illumina HiSeq2000. In the original analysis: SOAPnuke was used to process the reads, removing any read that contained adapters or uncalled bases, had a mean Phred below 15, or lacked an exact match to the constant primer or identifier. COPE v1.2.5 was used to merge high-quality paired reads. Each unique nucleotide sequence was treated as a clonotype, and MiTCR v1.1 was used to align the clonotypes to the IMGT TRB V, D and J references. Only V-J combinations with frequency above 0.0001 were analysed, covering over 98% of repertoires. For each V-J combination, a TCR clonal expansion and chaos score was defined as F50 clonal expansion divided by the chaos observed in the TCRdist matrix. Welch's t-statistics and random forest were used to reduce features to about 14 V-J combinations, which were fed into a naive Bayes classifier. The Morisita-Horn index was used to measure how similar the thyroid and blood repertoires were. TCRdb's own reprocessing of the public reads used fastp at Q25 and MiXCR and kept productive beta chains. All rows with the same CDR3 protein become a single entry with the most common DNA and genes. TCRdb's processing, not the authors', yielded these V and J calls. The table for this sample lists some 350,000 distinct CDR3 sequences; approximately 18% of them were counted only once. The top ten constitute 2% to 3% of the sample.

Overall results and qualifications from the work: In cross-validation, the 13-signature model distinguished ophthalmopathy from stable hyperthyroidism with around 90% sensitivity and 81.08% specificity, while in the test set the corresponding values were 80% and 75%. Among expanded thyroid clonotypes with frequency above 0.001, most also showed up in blood, which suggests that blood repertoires may reflect the thyroid immune response. No statistical method was used to predetermine the sample size, and group allocation was not hidden from the investigators. In validation, the model predicted ophthalmopathy progression with 70.59% sensitivity and approximately 75% specificity; more than ten predicted patients were CT-confirmed with GO in a median of approximately 6.5 months.

The sequence was collected from an adult woman with stable Graves' hyperthyroidism. The rearrangement combines TRBV4-1 with TRBJ1-1; D gene: possibly TRBD1, on 6 matching bases. Sequencing was done on a sample of peripheral blood. The CDR3 region has the sequence CASSQQTGPNTEAFF. The DNA reads TGCGCCAGCAGCCAACAGACAGGTCCTAACACTGAAGCTTTCTTT.